These 9 T cell receptor beta chains originate from one sample sequenced in a study of blood T cell repertoires in COVID-19. Measured with immunoSEQ multiplex PCR; TCRdb has only the in-frame clones, and not every one. The sample includes 150,000 or so clones, around 85% of them seen just once. The sequenced material came from PBMCs or T cells enriched from blood (not recorded which). The receptor set was obtained from a man aged 45 to 65 who had recovered from COVID-19.

The rearrangement links TRBV6-5 to TRBJ1-1, with a possible D match to TRBD1 (6 bases). This CDR3 is built from 15 residues. Germline values: CDR1 MNHEY, CDR2 SVGAGI. The V and J ends lost 9 bases and 0 bases respectively, with 17 bases between them. This CDR3 is CASIPGQDLNTEAFF. CDR3 nucleotide sequence: TGTGCCAGTATCCCGGGACAAGACTTGAACACTGAAGCTTTCTTT.

The table lists this clone with a few counts. For the CDR3, the DNA is TGTGCCAGCAGTGAGTTCAGGGGGTATAATTCACCCCTCCACTTT. As protein: CASSEFRGYNSPLHF. This chain uses TRBV2 with TRBJ1-6, with TRBD1 matching over 7 bases. CDR1 and CDR2 (germline): SNHLY, FYNNEI. The CDR3 is 15 amino acids. V shed 3 bases, J shed 4 bases, and the junction held 3 bases outside the gene matches.

The rearrangement links TRBV7-8 to TRBJ2-7, with D maybe TRBD2 (6 bases). This CDR3 spans 14 amino acids. Trimming shortened V by 3 bases and J by 0 bases, and 9 bases separated the two germline ends. Germline CDR1 is SGHVS and CDR2 is FQNEAQ. CDR3 bases: TGTGCCAGCAGCTTCGGCGGGACCTCCTACGAGCAGTACTTC. It specifies CASSFGGTSYEQYF.

The CDR3 is CAWSDQGSSPLHF. The CDR3 DNA reads as TGTGCCTGGAGTGACCAGGGGAGTTCACCCCTCCACTTT. The rearrangement links TRBV30 to TRBJ1-6; D may be TRBD1 (6 bases). The CDR3 covers 13 residues. The germline V and J ends were trimmed by 1 base and 9 bases, with 10 bases remaining between them. Looked up from germline, CDR1 is GTSNPN and CDR2 is SVGIG (reference sequence).

The rearrangement joins TRBV25-1 to TRBJ1-1; D not resolved. From germline, CDR1 is MGHDK and CDR2 SYGVNS. This CDR3 contains 16 residues. Trimming removed 2 bases at V and 0 bases at J, with 13 bases between. CDR3 sequence: CASSERRGPMNTEAFF. DNA of the CDR3: TGTGCCAGCAGTGAAAGGAGAGGCCCCATGAACACTGAAGCTTTCTTT.

The rearrangement links TRBV12-3 or TRBV12-4 to TRBJ1-1; D is uncertain. CDR3 size: 12 residues. V shed 3 bases and J shed 1 base, with 3 bases lying between them. This CDR3 reads CASSFGNTEAFF. DNA for the CDR3: TGTGCCAGCAGTTTCGGGAACACTGAAGCTTTCTTT.

This clone was observed a single time. The chain recombines TRBV18 with TRBJ2-6; 7 nucleotides align to TRBD1. The V segment lost 2 bases and the J segment 3 bases; nucleotides outside the gene matches: 7. CDR1 is KGHSH and CDR2 is LQKENI in the germline V gene. This CDR3 spans 17 amino acids. The CDR3 region has the DNA TGTGCCAGCTCACCAACGACAGGGAATCGTGGGGCCAACGTCCTGACTTTC. Its translation is CASSPTTGNRGANVLTF.

The chain uses TRBV4-3 and TRBJ1-2, with 10 bases aligning to TRBD1. The CDR3 has 15 residues. Germline V lookup: CDR1 LGHNA, CDR2 YSLEER. The trim removed 1 base at V and 8 bases at J, leaving 7 bases unmatched. The CDR3 reads CASSQGDRGSGGYTF. The CDR3 nucleotides read TGCGCCAGCAGCCAAGGGGACAGGGGATCGGGAGGCTACACCTTC.

The chain has TRBV18 and TRBJ1-4, with 9 bases identical to TRBD1. Germline CDR1 is KGHSH and CDR2 is LQKENI. This CDR3 has 14 amino acids. Losses at the gene ends were 5 bases for V and 7 bases for J; bases not matched to a gene: 5. The chain's CDR3 is CASSSGQGSEKLFF. CDR3 DNA: TGTGCCAGCTCATCGGGACAGGGAAGTGAAAAACTGTTTTTT.